These 31 T cell receptor beta chains originate from one sample sequenced in a study of cytomegalovirus exposure and HLA in healthy donors. The PCR contained 60 Vbeta and 13 Jbeta primers. Repertoires were generated with immunoSEQ multiplex PCR, while TCRdb's copy carries only in-frame clones and drops some. Counted here are 110,000 or so clones, less than 85% occurring once; the ten biggest clones make up approximately 16%. The sample comprised PBMCs. The receptors were sampled from a man over 45 in good health and CMV-seropositive.

This clone was seen more than once but under ten times. V usage is TRBV6-5 and J usage is TRBJ1-3; possible D gene TRBD1, 6 bases. The V gene lost 5 bases and the J gene lost 4 bases, with 9 bases spanning the gap. CDR1 is MNHEY and CDR2 is SVGAGI in the germline V gene. The CDR3 is 13 amino acids. The CDR3 DNA reads TGTGCCAGCAGTCGCCAGGGGGGAAACACCATATATTTT. Encoded protein: CASSRQGGNTIYF.

This chain connects TRBV13 to TRBJ1-2; 7 nucleotides line up with TRBD1. V gave up 6 bases and J gave up 3 bases; unmatched junction bases: 10. From germline, CDR1 is PRHDT and CDR2 FYEKMQ (reference sequence). CDR3 length: 15 residues. The CDR3 DNA reads TGTGCCAGCAGTCACGACGGGACAGAAGACTATGGCTACACCTTC. Translated: CASSHDGTEDYGYTF.

The chain recombines TRBV5-1 with TRBJ2-5; D is possibly TRBD1 (5 bases). The J call may be mistaken, given a closer DNA end match to TRBJ2-7. Germline CDR1 SGHRS, CDR2 YFSETQ. The CDR3 sequence is 14 residues long. The DNA of the CDR3 is TGCGCCAGCAGTTTTCGTGGGGCCTCCTACGAGCAGTACTTC. Translated: CASSFRGASYEQYF.

The chain combines TRBV5-1 with TRBJ2-1, with TRBD2 matching over 8 bases. V lost 0 bases, J lost 4 bases, and 12 bases stayed unmatched. The CDR3 runs to 18 residues. Looked up from germline, CDR1 is SGHRS and CDR2 is YFSETQ. CDR3 sequence: CASSLDPGSGSFYNEQFF. The CDR3 coding sequence is TGCGCCAGCAGCTTGGACCCCGGGAGCGGGAGTTTTTACAATGAGCAGTTCTTC.

V gene TRBV4-1 combines with J gene TRBJ1-5; D gene uncertain. The V gene's germline CDR1 is MGHRA and CDR2 YSYEKL. CDR3 size: 13 residues. Trimming stripped 4 bases from V and 6 bases from J, with 10 bases between. The CDR3 region is CASSPRGGQPQHF. For the CDR3, the DNA is TGCGCCAGCAGCCCCCGGGGAGGTCAGCCCCAGCATTTT.

Only a few counts were recorded for this clone. The J gene is TRBJ2-5, the V gene TRBV23-1; 9 bases line up with TRBD1. TRBV23-1 is an ORF, with its function uncertain. CDR3 size: 16 residues. Germline trimming cut 7 bases from V and 9 bases from J; bases unmatched to any gene: 18. The CDR3 loop reads CASTPLGDRAKGAQYF. As DNA, the CDR3 is TGCGCCAGCACCCCCTTAGGGGACAGGGCAAAGGGGGCCCAGTACTTC.

This clone was detected only a few times. The gene calls are TRBV19 and TRBJ1-2, with 8 bases that match TRBD1. CDR3 length: 15 amino acids. V shed 4 bases and J 4 bases; nucleotides not matched to a gene: 8. From germline, CDR1 is LNHDA and CDR2 SQIVND (reference sequence). CDR3 sequence (DNA): TGTGCCAGTAGTACCGCGACAGGGGTCGGCTATGGCTACACCTTC. Protein product: CASSTATGVGYGYTF.

This sequence joins TRBV5-1 and TRBJ2-7; D remains unclear. Trimming cost V 1 base and J 2 bases, with 10 bases left between them. The CDR3 length is 14 residues. Germline-derived CDR1 and CDR2 are SGHRS and YFSETQ. CDR3 in amino acids: CASSLIVSTYEQYF. The CDR3 DNA reads as TGCGCCAGCAGCTTGATTGTCAGTACCTACGAGCAGTACTTC.

A single count supports this clone. The chain joins TRBV2 to TRBJ2-5; 8 nucleotides line up with TRBD2. The length of the CDR3 is 14 residues. Trimming at V came to 6 bases and at J to 2 bases, leaving 5 bases not matched to a gene. Germline loops: CDR1 SNHLY, CDR2 FYNNEI. This chain's CDR3 is CASRLGGRQETQYF. The CDR3 nucleotides are TGTGCCAGCAGACTTGGCGGGAGGCAAGAGACCCAGTACTTC. The complete variable domain, with remaining parts taken from reference TRBV2 and TRBJ2-5, reads EPEVTQTPSHQVTQMGQEVILRCVPISNHLYFYWYRQILGQKVEFLVSFYNNEISEKSEIFDDQFSVERPDGSNFTLKIRSTKLEDSAMYFCASRLGGRQETQYFGPGTRLLVL.

V is TRBV28 and J is TRBJ2-7; D not resolved. V was clipped by 6 bases and J by 8 bases, with 11 bases between them. This CDR3 spans 11 amino acids. The germline V gene encodes CDR1 MDHEN and CDR2 SYDVKM. CDR3 sequence (DNA): TGTGCCAGCAGGATCCTAGAAAAGCAGTACTTC. This sequence encodes CASRILEKQYF.

The rearrangement joins TRBV6-1 to TRBJ2-1, with 7 positions matching TRBD2. CDR1 is MNHNS and CDR2 is SASEGT in the germline V gene. The CDR3 runs to 13 residues. J lost 15 bases, V lost 2 bases, and 10 bases had no gene match. Here the CDR3 reads CASSEKQREVGFF. The CDR3 DNA sequence: TGTGCCAGCAGTGAAAAGCAGCGGGAAGTCGGGTTCTTC.

The chain uses TRBV11-3 and TRBJ2-1; TRBD2 aligns across 7 bases. The CDR3 totals 19 residues. Unmatched junction bases numbered 19, after V lost 1 base and J lost 7 bases. Germline CDR1 and CDR2: SGHNT and YENEEA. CDR3 region: CASSLGLWGGRYEGNEQFF. The CDR3 DNA reads as TGTGCCAGCAGCTTAGGGTTGTGGGGCGGGAGATATGAGGGTAATGAGCAGTTCTTC.

This clone was observed a handful of times. The chain links TRBV4-1 to TRBJ2-1; 8 bases fit TRBD2. Trimming took 3 bases from V and 7 from J; bases not matched to a gene: 8. The germline CDR1 and CDR2 sequences are MGHRA and YSYEKL. The CDR3 covers 15 residues. The CDR3 bases are TGCGCCAGCAGCCAGCGGGAGGCCGAAGGGAATGAGCAGTTCTTC. It codes for CASSQREAEGNEQFF.

The J gene is TRBJ2-7, the V gene TRBV27; 8 bases are shared with TRBD2. Germline assignment: CDR1 MNHEY and CDR2 SMNVEV (reference sequence). V lost 2 bases, J lost 5 bases, and 8 bases stayed unmatched. The CDR3 is made up of 15 amino acids. The CDR3 sequence is CASSLIAGPRNEQYF. The CDR3 DNA is TGTGCCAGCAGTTTAATAGCGGGACCTAGGAACGAGCAGTACTTC.

CDR3 sequence: CASSQGTGGSQPQHF. The DNA for the CDR3 is TGCGCCAGCAGCCAAGGGACAGGGGGCAGTCAGCCCCAGCATTTT. The V and J genes are TRBV4-1 and TRBJ1-5; 11 bases map to TRBD1. Germline CDR1 is MGHRA and CDR2 is YSYEKL. The CDR3 covers 15 residues. V trimming: 1 base; J trimming: 6 bases; junction bases outside the gene matches: 2.

This rearrangement joins TRBV9 to TRBJ2-2; possibly TRBD2 for D (6 bases). Trimming pared 7 bases from V and 1 base from J, leaving 20 bases between. This CDR3 region has 17 residues. CDR1 SGDLS and CDR2 YYNGEE come from the germline V gene. The CDR3 sequence is CASADGTVLLNTGELFF. Written as DNA, the CDR3 is TGTGCCAGCGCCGATGGGACTGTACTTTTGAACACCGGGGAGCTGTTTTTT.

The chain links TRBV6-5 to TRBJ2-7, with 12 bases that match TRBD2. The ends lost 8 bases at V and 3 bases at J; junction bases unmatched: 5. Germline lookup yields CDR1 MNHEY and CDR2 SVGAGI. CDR3 size: 14 residues. CDR3 region: CASGRTSGNYEQYF. Written as DNA, the CDR3 is TGTGCCAGCGGGAGGACTAGCGGGAACTACGAGCAGTACTTC.

This clone showed up just a few times. This sequence joins TRBV13 and TRBJ2-3; perhaps TRBD1 as D (6 bases). The CDR3 consists of 16 residues. Germline CDR1 reads PRHDT; CDR2 reads FYEKMQ (reference sequence). V was clipped by 5 bases and J by 6 bases, with 21 bases between them. The CDR3 loop reads CASSLLISDQGDTQYF. The CDR3 coding sequence is TGTGCCAGCAGCCTCCTGATTTCCGACCAGGGGGATACGCAGTATTTT.

CDR3 DNA: TGTGCCAGCAGCTTAACCAGCGGGGGGGCTAGAGAGACCCAGTACTTC. It translates to CASSLTSGGARETQYF. V gene TRBV11-2 combines with J gene TRBJ2-5; TRBD2 matches 10 bases. The CDR3 is made up of 16 amino acids. V trimming: 2 bases; J trimming: 4 bases; junction bases outside the gene matches: 7. Per germline, CDR1 SGHAT and CDR2 FQNNGV.

This chain links TRBV10-2 with TRBJ2-7, with 7 bases fitting TRBD1. The V gene's germline CDR1 is WSHSY and CDR2 SAAADI. V dropped 3 bases and J dropped 10; count of bases not matched to a gene: 9. This CDR3 region has 13 residues. CDR3 DNA sequence: TGCGCCAGCAGTGAACATCCCACAGGGGAACAGTACTTC. Its translation: CASSEHPTGEQYF.

The chain joins TRBV27 to TRBJ2-1, with 11 nucleotides matching TRBD2. The germline CDR1 and CDR2 sequences are MNHEY and SMNVEV (reference sequence). The CDR3 runs to 16 residues. J lost 5 bases, V lost 5 bases, and 8 bases had no gene match. Written as DNA, the CDR3 is TGTGCCAGCAGTGCCTCACTAGCGGGAGCCGACAATGAGCAGTTCTTC. Its protein is CASSASLAGADNEQFF.

This clone was detected a few times. In nucleotides, the CDR3 is TGTGCCAGCAGCCACCGACAGGGAGGAGAGACCCAGTACTTC. Protein: CASSHRQGGETQYF. V is TRBV27 and J is TRBJ2-5; D is possibly TRBD1 (7 bases). Deletions cut 6 bases from V and 4 bases from J, with 15 bases between. The CDR3 runs 14 residues. Per the germline V gene, CDR1 is MNHEY and CDR2 is SMNVEV (reference sequence).

V is TRBV7-2 and J is TRBJ2-3, with 10 bases matching TRBD2. CDR1 and CDR2 from the germline V gene are SGHTA and FQGNSA. Trimming cost V 5 bases and J 5 bases; bases outside gene matches: 7. The CDR3 contains 15 residues. The CDR3 region has the DNA TGTGCCAGCAGCCACTCCGGGACTAGCGTAGATACGCAGTATTTT. This sequence encodes CASSHSGTSVDTQYF.

The gene calls are TRBV10-1 and TRBJ1-6; TRBD1 agrees at 7 bases. Trimming at V came to 3 bases and at J to 8 bases, leaving 4 bases not matched to a gene. The germline V gene has CDR1 WNHNN and CDR2 SYGVQD (reference sequence). CDR3 size: 14 residues. The CDR3 DNA sequence: TGCGCCAGCAGTGAACAGGGGCTGGATTCACCCCTCCACTTT. It codes for CASSEQGLDSPLHF.

As DNA, the CDR3 is TGTGCCAGCAGTGCTGCTAGCGGGAGGCATGCGGGCAATGAGCAGTTCTTC. Its protein is CASSAASGRHAGNEQFF. This chain uses TRBV2 with TRBJ2-1; 11 nucleotides align to TRBD2. After removal of 4 bases from V and 6 bases from J, the junction contained 11 bases not matched to a gene. This CDR3 comprises 17 residues. Germline CDR1 and CDR2: SNHLY and FYNNEI.

V usage is TRBV2 and J usage is TRBJ2-2, with D maybe TRBD2 (6 bases). V was shortened by 6 bases and J by 7 bases, with 15 bases between the two germline ends. There are 14 residues in the CDR3. The germline CDR1 and CDR2 sequences are SNHLY and FYNNEI. CDR3 DNA: TGTGCCAGCAGCGGGACTGTGAGGGACGGGGAGCTGTTTTTT. It is translated as CASSGTVRDGELFF.

This clone has a handful of counts. The DNA of the CDR3 is TGTGCCAGCAGTACCCGCTTGGGGGGGGACCCGAGGGGAGAGACCCAGTACTTC. It encodes CASSTRLGGDPRGETQYF. The chain joins TRBV2 to TRBJ2-5, with 7 bases aligning to TRBD2. The V gene end was trimmed by 5 bases and the J gene end by 4 bases; junction bases not matched to a gene: 19. The CDR3 contains 18 residues. Per the germline V gene, CDR1 is SNHLY and CDR2 is FYNNEI.

The chain has TRBV9 and TRBJ2-3; D is possibly TRBD1 (5 bases). The germline gives CDR1 SGDLS, CDR2 YYNGEE. This CDR3 has 16 amino acids. The V gene lost 0 bases and the J gene lost 1 base, with 12 bases spanning the gap. The CDR3: CASSVGGGPGTDTQYF. The CDR3 nucleotides read TGTGCCAGCAGCGTAGGGGGCGGACCCGGCACAGATACGCAGTATTTT.

This rearrangement joins TRBV27 to TRBJ2-7; no definite D call. Trimming cost V 2 bases and J 0 bases, with 8 bases left between them. Germline CDR1 reads MNHEY; CDR2 reads SMNVEV (reference sequence). This CDR3 has 14 amino acids. Here the CDR3 DNA reads TGTGCCAGCAGTTTAGCGGCTAGCTCCTACGAGCAGTACTTC. It translates to CASSLAASSYEQYF.

In DNA form, the CDR3 reads TGTGCCAGCAGTTTACCAAGCGGGGCGAACACCGGGGAGCTGTTTTTT. Protein: CASSLPSGANTGELFF. The chain links TRBV28 to TRBJ2-2; TRBD2 matches at 7 bases. Germline CDR1 is MDHEN and CDR2 is SYDVKM. The CDR3 has 16 residues. With V trimmed by 2 bases and J by 0 bases, 3 bases remained unmatched.

The rearrangement joins TRBV4-1 to TRBJ1-3; the D is unclear. V lost 4 bases and J lost 0, with 13 bases in between. Germline V CDR1 and CDR2: MGHRA, YSYEKL. The CDR3 spans 16 residues. CDR3 nucleotides: TGCGCCAGCAGCCCCTCCCAAGCGGACTCTGGAAACACCATATATTTT. Protein: CASSPSQADSGNTIYF.